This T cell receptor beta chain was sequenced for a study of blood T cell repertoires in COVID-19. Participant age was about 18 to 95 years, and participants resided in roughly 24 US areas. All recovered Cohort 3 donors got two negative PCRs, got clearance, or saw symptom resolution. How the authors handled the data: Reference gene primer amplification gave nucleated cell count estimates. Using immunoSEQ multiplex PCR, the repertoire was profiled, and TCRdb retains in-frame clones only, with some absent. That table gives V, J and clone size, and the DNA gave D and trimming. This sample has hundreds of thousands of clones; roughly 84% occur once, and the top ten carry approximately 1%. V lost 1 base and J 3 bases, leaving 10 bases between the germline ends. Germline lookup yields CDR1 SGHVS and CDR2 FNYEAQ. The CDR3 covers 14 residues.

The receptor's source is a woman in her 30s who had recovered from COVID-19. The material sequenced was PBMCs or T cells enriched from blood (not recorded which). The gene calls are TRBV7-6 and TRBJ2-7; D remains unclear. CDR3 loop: CASSLEAAGYEQYF. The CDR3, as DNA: TGTGCCAGCAGCTTAGAAGCCGCAGGCTACGAGCAGTACTTC.